These 6 T cell receptor beta chains originate from one sample sequenced in a study of cytomegalovirus exposure and HLA in healthy donors. 60 Vbeta and 13 Jbeta primers were used in PCR. Here immunoSEQ multiplex PCR was the method, and the copy in TCRdb shows in-frame clones only, minus some. This table has 85,000 to 100,000 clones, about three quarters appearing once. The sequenced sample consisted of PBMCs. Source of these receptors: a human donor in good health.

The J gene is TRBJ2-3, the V gene TRBV5-4; 7 nucleotides match TRBD2. This CDR3 has 14 amino acids. Germline V gene data show CDR1 as SGHNT and CDR2 as YYREEE (reference sequence). V lost 4 bases and J lost 2; bases outside the gene matches: 4. The CDR3 sequence is CASSARDYTDTQYF. CDR3 sequence (DNA): TGTGCCAGCAGCGCCCGGGACTACACAGATACGCAGTATTTT.

Comments on this clone: An end of the junction does not agree with germline; a read error may underlie this. The chain uses TRBV7-9 and TRBJ2-7, with 13 bases aligning to TRBD2. CDR1 and CDR2 (germline): SEHNR, FQNEAQ (reference sequence). This CDR3 comprises 15 residues. The CDR3 region is CSSSFGLAGAYEQYF. In nucleotides, the CDR3 is TGTTCCAGCAGCTTCGGACTAGCGGGAGCATACGAGCAGTACTTC.

The rearrangement joins TRBV18 to TRBJ1-3; D is unresolved. The V gene lost 2 bases and the J gene lost 2 bases, with 7 bases spanning the gap. The CDR3 sequence is 14 residues long. Germline values: CDR1 KGHSH, CDR2 LQKENI. The CDR3 here is CASSPAGTGNTIYF. For the CDR3, the DNA is TGTGCCAGCTCACCAGCCGGGACTGGAAACACCATATATTTT.

This clone appeared a single time. The chain couples TRBV11-2 to TRBJ2-3; the D gene is possibly TRBD2 (7 bases). With 1 base removed from V and 5 bases from J, the gap between germline ends came to 16 bases. Per the germline V gene, CDR1 is SGHAT and CDR2 is FQNNGV. This CDR3 is built from 16 residues. DNA of the CDR3: TGTGCCAGCAGCTTAGTCGGGGTAGGGGGGGGAGATACGCAGTATTTT. This encodes CASSLVGVGGGDTQYF.

This chain links TRBV5-1 with TRBJ1-2; 10 nucleotides line up with TRBD1. The CDR3 extends over 15 amino acids. CDR1 is SGHRS, CDR2 YFSETQ, per germline. The V gene end was trimmed by 7 bases and the J gene end by 5 bases; junction bases not matched to a gene: 11. CDR3: CASATGTGVSYGYTF. CDR3 in DNA: TGCGCCAGCGCTACCGGGACAGGGGTGTCTTATGGCTACACCTTC.

The chain is built from TRBV10-3 and TRBJ2-2, with D possibly TRBD2 on 6 matching bases. With 6 bases removed from V and 8 bases from J, the gap between germline ends came to 19 bases. The CDR3 covers 15 residues. Germline CDR1 and CDR2: ENHRY and SYGVKD. The CDR3 DNA reads TGTGCCATCAGAGGCGGGACCTACCCATCAGGGGAGCTGTTTTTT. Amino acids: CAIRGGTYPSGELFF.